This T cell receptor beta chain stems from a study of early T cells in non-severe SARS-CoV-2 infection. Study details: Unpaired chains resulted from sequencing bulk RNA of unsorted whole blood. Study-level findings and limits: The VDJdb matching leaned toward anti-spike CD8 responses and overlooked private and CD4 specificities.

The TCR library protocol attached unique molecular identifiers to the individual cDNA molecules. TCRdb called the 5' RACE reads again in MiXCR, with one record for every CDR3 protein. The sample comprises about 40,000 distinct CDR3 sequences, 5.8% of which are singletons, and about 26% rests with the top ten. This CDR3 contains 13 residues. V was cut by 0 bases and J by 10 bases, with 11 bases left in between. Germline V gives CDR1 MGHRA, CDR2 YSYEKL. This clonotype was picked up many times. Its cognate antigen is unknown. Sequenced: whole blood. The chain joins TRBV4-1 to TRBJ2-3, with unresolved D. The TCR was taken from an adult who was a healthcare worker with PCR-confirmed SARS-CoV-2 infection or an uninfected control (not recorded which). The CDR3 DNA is TGCGCCAGCAGCCAAGATGAGGCGAAGGCGCAGTATTTT. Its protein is CASSQDEAKAQYF.